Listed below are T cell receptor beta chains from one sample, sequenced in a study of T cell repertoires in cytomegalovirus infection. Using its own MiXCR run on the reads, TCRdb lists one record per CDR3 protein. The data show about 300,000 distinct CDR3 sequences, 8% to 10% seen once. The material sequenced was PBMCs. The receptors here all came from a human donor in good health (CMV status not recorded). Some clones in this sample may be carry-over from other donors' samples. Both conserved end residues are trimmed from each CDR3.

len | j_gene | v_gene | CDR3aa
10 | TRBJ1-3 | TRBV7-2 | ASSLTGNTIY
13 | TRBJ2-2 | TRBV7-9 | ASSSGQGNTGELF
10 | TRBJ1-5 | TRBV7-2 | ASSRDGQPQH
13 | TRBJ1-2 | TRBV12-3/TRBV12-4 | ASSSLDSFYYGYT
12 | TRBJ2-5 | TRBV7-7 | ASSPAGGQETQY
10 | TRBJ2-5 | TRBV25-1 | ASSVGGQTQY
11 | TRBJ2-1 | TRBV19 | ASSPRVVGEQF
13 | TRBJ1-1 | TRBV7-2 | ASSLYRTRNTEAF
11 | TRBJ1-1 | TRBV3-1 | ASSQVENTEAF
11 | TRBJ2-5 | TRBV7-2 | ASSLVPQGNQY
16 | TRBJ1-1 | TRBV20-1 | SARDSRDRASRRTEAF
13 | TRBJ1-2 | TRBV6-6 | ASSYSLDRAHGYT
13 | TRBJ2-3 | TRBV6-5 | ASRPSGGSTDTQY
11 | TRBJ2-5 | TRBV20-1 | SANDAPQETQY
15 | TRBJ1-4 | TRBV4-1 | ASSHPSGGTGSEKLF
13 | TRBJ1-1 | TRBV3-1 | ASSQGGGQNTEAF
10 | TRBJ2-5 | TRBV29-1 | SVVEETETQY
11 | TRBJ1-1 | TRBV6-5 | ASGRFSNTEAF
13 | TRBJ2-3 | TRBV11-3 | ASSLDGSYTDTQY
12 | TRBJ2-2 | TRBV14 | ASSQVLYTGELF
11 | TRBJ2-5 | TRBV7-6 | ASSARGAETQY
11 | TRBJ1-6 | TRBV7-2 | ASSPGINSPLH
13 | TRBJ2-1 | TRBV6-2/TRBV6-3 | ASSSHRVSYNEQF
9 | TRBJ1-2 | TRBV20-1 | SARLDREYT
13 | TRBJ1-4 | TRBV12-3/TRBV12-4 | ASSLRRGTNEKLF
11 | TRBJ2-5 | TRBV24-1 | ATSDSRTATQY
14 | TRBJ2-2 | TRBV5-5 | ASSLGPAANTGELF
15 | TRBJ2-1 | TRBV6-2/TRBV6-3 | ASRSRLAGESYNEQF
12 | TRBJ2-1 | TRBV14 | ASSQEQLVAEQF
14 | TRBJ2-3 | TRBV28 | ASSFTGVMGTDTQY
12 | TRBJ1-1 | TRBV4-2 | ASSQQGWGTEAF
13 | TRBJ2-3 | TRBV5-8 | ASSPGQLVPDTQY
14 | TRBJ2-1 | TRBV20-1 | SAREDRGHRYNEQF
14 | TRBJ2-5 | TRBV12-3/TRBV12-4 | ASRPSGGPNQETQY
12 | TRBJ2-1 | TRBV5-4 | ASSSGTGTNEQF
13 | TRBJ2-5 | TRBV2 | ASSGERGGMETQY